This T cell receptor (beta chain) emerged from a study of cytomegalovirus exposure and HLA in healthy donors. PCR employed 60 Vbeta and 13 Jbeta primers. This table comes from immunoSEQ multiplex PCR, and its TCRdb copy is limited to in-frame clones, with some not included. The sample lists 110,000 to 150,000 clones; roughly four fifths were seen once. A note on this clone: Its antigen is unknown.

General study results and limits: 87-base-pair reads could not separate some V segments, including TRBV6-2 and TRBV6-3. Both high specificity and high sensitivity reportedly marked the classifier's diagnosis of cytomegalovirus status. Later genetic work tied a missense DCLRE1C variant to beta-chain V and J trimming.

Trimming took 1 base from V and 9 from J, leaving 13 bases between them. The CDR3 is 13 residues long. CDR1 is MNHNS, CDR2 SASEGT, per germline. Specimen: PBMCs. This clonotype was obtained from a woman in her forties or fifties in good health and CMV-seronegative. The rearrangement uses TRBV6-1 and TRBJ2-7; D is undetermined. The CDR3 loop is CASSEDGPFRQYF. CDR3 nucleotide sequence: TGTGCCAGCAGTGAAGATGGCCCGTTCAGGCAGTACTTC.